This T cell receptor (beta chain) was retrieved from a study of shared clonotypes between healthy human individuals. Looking at the study overall: Donors were a couple of women and a few men aged 18 to 49. Each donor's CD8 memory used one plate, CD8 naive two, each CD4 subset three.

In the original analysis: ImmunoSEQ yielded junction-only sequences lacking quality scores, so filtering differed. This table comes from immunoSEQ multiplex PCR, and its TCRdb copy is limited to in-frame clones, with some not included. The V and J calls and clone size come from that table; D and trimming were worked out from the DNA. The data contain some 2.3 million clones, 85% to 95% of them singletons. Findings of the study overall: An anticipated effect of sequencing depth on clonotype sharing among donors was recognized.

V was shortened by 4 bases and J by 0 bases, with 18 bases between the two germline ends. Germline values: CDR1 MGHRA, CDR2 YSYEKL. The CDR3 is 17 amino acids. This clone was seen just once. The target antigen is unknown. The rearrangement uses TRBV4-1 and TRBJ1-2; maybe TRBD1 (5 bases). This clonotype originated in a man between 18 and 29 years old in good health. Some clones in this sample may be carry-over from other donors' samples. The material sequenced was naive CD4+ T cells from PBMCs. As to subset: CD45RA+ positively selected. In DNA form, the CDR3 reads TGCGCCAGCAGCCCCCTCGGGTTACGGGGGGCTAACTATGGCTACACCTTC. Its translation: CASSPLGLRGANYGYTF.